This T cell receptor beta chain was recorded in a study of identical twins. The study, taken as a whole, reports: Models predicted less out-of-frame TCR alpha sharing in monozygotic twins than was found.

TCRdb recomputed calls from the 5' RACE reads with MiXCR, one row per CDR3 protein. This sample has 270,000 or so distinct CDR3 sequences; approximately 8.3% occur once, and the top ten carry 3%. Germline assignment: CDR1 MNHNS and CDR2 SASEGT. Trimming shortened V by 2 bases and J by 9 bases, and 8 bases separated the two germline ends. The CDR3 has 12 amino acids. This clonotype was counted ten times or more. What it binds is unknown. The sample was also linked to a second study, of yellow fever vaccine responses in identical twins. That work adds: Twins reportedly appeared to share part of their vaccine T cell response while keeping part individual.

Source material: CD8+ T cells sorted from blood. The source of this sequence is a woman under 30 in good health. The V gene is TRBV6-1, the J gene TRBJ2-1; D perhaps matches TRBD2 (6 bases). The CDR3 DNA sequence: TGTGCCAGCAGTGAACTGGGAGGTGAGCAGTTCTTC. This gives the protein CASSELGGEQFF.